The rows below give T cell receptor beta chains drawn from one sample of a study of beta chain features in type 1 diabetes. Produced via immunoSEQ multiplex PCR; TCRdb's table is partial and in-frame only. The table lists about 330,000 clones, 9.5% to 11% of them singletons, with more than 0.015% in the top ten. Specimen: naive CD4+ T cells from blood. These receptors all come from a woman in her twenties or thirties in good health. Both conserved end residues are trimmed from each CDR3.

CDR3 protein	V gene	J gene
ASSPHRQLYGYT	TRBV28	TRBJ1-2
SGVTGLAGAIQY	TRBV29-1	TRBJ2-4
ASSFGSSYNEQF	TRBV11-3	TRBJ2-1
AIEKTGLDEQY	TRBV28	TRBJ2-7
ASSPGLQTTQY	TRBV18	TRBJ2-3
ASGLGQSTDTQY	TRBV12-5	TRBJ2-3
ASSPPGNTEAF	TRBV18	TRBJ1-1
ASSISGTLPYEQY	TRBV6-5	TRBJ2-7
ASRKRGGSDGYT	TRBV11-2	TRBJ1-2
SVSQGAGWAMAYEQY	TRBV29-1	TRBJ2-7
AWSSDRNQPQH	TRBV30	TRBJ1-5
ASSLAAGTRTFDEQF	TRBV5-4	TRBJ2-1
ASSEYRDSNEKLF	TRBV25-1	TRBJ1-4
ASSLGSTGNQPQH	TRBV7-2	TRBJ1-5
ASSRGLAGSTRSYEQY	TRBV4-2	TRBJ2-7
ASSPRGSGMSYNEQF	TRBV7-2	TRBJ2-1
ASSLVGSSYNEQF	TRBV11-2	TRBJ2-1
ASSLTGNQQETQY	TRBV7-3	TRBJ2-5
ASSQERGGAYNEQF	TRBV14	TRBJ2-1
ASSLAGGQGYT	TRBV7-2	TRBJ1-2
ASTGTSAIQETQY	TRBV18	TRBJ2-5
ASSHGGLAGRYEQY	TRBV4-2	TRBJ2-7
SVVGGRNSYEQY	TRBV29-1	TRBJ2-7
ASSFGTDQETQY	TRBV5-1	TRBJ2-5
ATSRDINSGEQF	TRBV15	TRBJ2-1
ASSQRLAGAGETQY	TRBV4-1	TRBJ2-5
ASSSKSGTVDFLAQY	TRBV13	TRBJ2-3
ASSEGGGYT	TRBV9	TRBJ1-2